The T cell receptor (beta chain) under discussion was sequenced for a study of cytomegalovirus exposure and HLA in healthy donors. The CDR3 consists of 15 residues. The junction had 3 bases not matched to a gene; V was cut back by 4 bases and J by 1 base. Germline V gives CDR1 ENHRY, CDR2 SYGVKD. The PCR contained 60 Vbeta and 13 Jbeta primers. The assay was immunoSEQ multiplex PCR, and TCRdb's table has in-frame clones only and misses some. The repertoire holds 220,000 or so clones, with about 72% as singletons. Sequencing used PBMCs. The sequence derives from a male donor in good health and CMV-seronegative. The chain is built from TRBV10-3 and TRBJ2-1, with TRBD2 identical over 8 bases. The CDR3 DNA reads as TGTGCCATCAGTGGGGGACTAGGGTCCTACAATGAGCAGTTCTTC. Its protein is CAISGGLGSYNEQFF.